These 29 T cell receptor beta chains came from one sample sequenced in a study of CXCR3-negative and CXCR3-positive naive CD8 T cells. The method, 5' RACE with UMI labels, was used to prepare the TRB cDNA libraries. TCRdb reprocessed the 5' RACE reads and keeps a single row for each CDR3 protein, giving no DNA. The table for this sample gives about 62,000 distinct CDR3 sequences. The sequencing sample was made of naive CXCR3- CD8+ T cells from blood. The subset denotes: CD45RO-CCR7+CD27+CD95- naive CD8+ T cells lacking CXCR3 (TNR3-). The receptors were sampled from a human donor in good health. Some clones in this sample may be carry-over from other donors' samples.

This sequence joins TRBV20-1 and TRBJ2-7; without DNA, the TCRdb call of TRBD1 cannot be checked. This CDR3 comprises 16 residues. CDR1 and CDR2 (germline): DFQATT, SNEGSKA (reference sequence). CDR3 amino acids: CSATGKSPHLTYEQYF.

The chain joins TRBV6-2 or TRBV6-3 to TRBJ2-7; TCRdb names TRBD1, which stays unverified in the absence of DNA. The germline V gene encodes CDR1 MNHEY and CDR2 SVGEGT. There are 15 residues in the CDR3. CDR3: CASSFSRDRRYEQYF.

The chain is built from TRBV2 and TRBJ1-3. The CDR3 is 13 residues long. Germline CDR1 and CDR2: SNHLY and FYNNEI. The CDR3 sequence: CASSPAGGNTIYF.

The chain joins TRBV29-1 to TRBJ2-7; TCRdb's D gene call, TRBD1, goes unchecked for lack of DNA. Germline CDR1 and CDR2: SQVTM and ANQGSEA. The CDR3 is made up of 14 amino acids. The CDR3 here is CSVEGEGGEYEQYF.

The V gene is TRBV29-1, the J gene TRBJ2-3; with no DNA, the TCRdb D assignment of TRBD2 cannot be verified. This CDR3 spans 15 amino acids. CDR1 SQVTM and CDR2 ANQGSEA come from the germline V gene. The CDR3 here is CSVSASGGGQDTQYF.

CDR3 amino acids: CASSQAGTANTEAFF. This chain connects TRBV4-2 to TRBJ1-1; TCRdb reports TRBD1, a call that lacks DNA to check it against. The CDR3 has 15 residues. The V gene's germline CDR1 is LGHNA and CDR2 YNFKEQ.

V gene TRBV19 combines with J gene TRBJ2-3; TCRdb returns TRBD1, unconfirmable since there is no DNA. Looked up from germline, CDR1 is LNHDA and CDR2 is SQIVND (reference sequence). The CDR3 runs to 13 residues. This CDR3 reads CASSIIPGDTQYF.

The chain is built from TRBV5-1 and TRBJ2-5; TCRdb calls TRBD1, which cannot be checked without DNA. Per germline, CDR1 SGHRS and CDR2 YFSETQ. This CDR3 is 14 amino acids long. Here the CDR3 reads CASSFGQGEETQYF.

By frequency, this clonotype registers medium-sized (0.01 to 0.1%). The CDR3 protein is CSVIIRDPYEQYF. This chain links TRBV29-1 with TRBJ2-7; with no DNA, the TCRdb D assignment of TRBD1 cannot be verified. Germline V lookup: CDR1 SQVTM, CDR2 ANQGSEA. This CDR3 contains 13 residues.

The chain joins TRBV7-9 to TRBJ1-1. The CDR3 is 16 amino acids. Germline-derived CDR1 and CDR2 are SEHNR and FQNEAQ (reference sequence). CDR3 sequence reads: CASSLARGLMNTEAFF.

The gene calls are TRBV20-1 and TRBJ1-4. The CDR3 loop spans 15 amino acids. Germline V gene data show CDR1 as DFQATT and CDR2 as SNEGSKA (reference sequence). CDR3: CSARDIGQSNEKLFF.

The chain carries TRBV12-3 or TRBV12-4 and TRBJ2-5; checking the TCRdb D call of TRBD2 is not possible without DNA. The CDR3 covers 16 residues. The CDR3 loop is CASSLPPGALQETQYF.

This sequence joins TRBV7-9 and TRBJ1-5; the TCRdb D gene call, TRBD1, has no DNA to confirm it. The length of the CDR3 is 12 residues. Germline lookup yields CDR1 SEHNR and CDR2 FQNEAQ (reference sequence). CDR3 sequence reads: CASSLGGQPQHF. Supplemented by reference TRBV7-9 and TRBJ1-5, the full variable domain reads DTGVSQNPRHKITKRGQNVTFRCDPISEHNRLYWYRQTLGQGPEFLTYFQNEAQLEKSRLLSDRFSAERPKGSFSTLEIQRTEQGDSAMYLCASSLGGQPQHFGDGTRLSIL.

This chain joins TRBV7-9 and TRBJ1-2; TCRdb's assignment of TRBD1 cannot be checked, as there is no DNA. CDR1 is SEHNR and CDR2 is FQNEAQ in the germline V gene (reference sequence). The CDR3 totals 15 residues. CDR3 loop: CASSLALEQGNGYTF.

The rearrangement uses TRBV7-6 and TRBJ2-1; TCRdb proposes TRBD1, but this gene call is untestable without DNA. From germline, CDR1 is SGHVS and CDR2 FNYEAQ. The CDR3 spans 16 residues. The chain's CDR3 is CASSFQQGLGYNEQFF.

The V call is TRBV23-1, the J call TRBJ2-2; the TRBD1 assignment by TCRdb is unverifiable without DNA. TRBV23-1 belongs to the ORF category, with a function that is uncertain. The CDR3 contains 18 residues. CDR3 sequence: CASVPGQGSPANTGELFF.

V usage is TRBV10-1 and J usage is TRBJ2-5; TCRdb gives TRBD1 as the D gene, but with no DNA this cannot be confirmed. The length of the CDR3 is 13 residues. In germline, CDR1 is WNHNN, CDR2 SYGVQD (reference sequence). CDR3 amino acids: CASSPGSQETQYF.

This chain connects TRBV7-9 to TRBJ2-6; TCRdb calls TRBD1, which cannot be checked without DNA. This CDR3 region has 20 residues. Germline assignment: CDR1 SEHNR and CDR2 FQNEAQ (reference sequence). CDR3 amino acids: CASSFPPGTGGTSGANVLTF. The whole variable domain, filled in from reference TRBV7-9 and TRBJ2-6, reads DTGVSQNPRHKITKRGQNVTFRCDPISEHNRLYWYRQTLGQGPEFLTYFQNEAQLEKSRLLSDRFSAERPKGSFSTLEIQRTEQGDSAMYLCASSFPPGTGGTSGANVLTFGAGSRLTVL.

This rearrangement joins TRBV6-6 to TRBJ2-2; as DNA is missing, the TRBD2 call by TCRdb cannot be tested. The length of the CDR3 is 15 residues. From germline, CDR1 is MNHNY and CDR2 SVGAGI (reference sequence). The CDR3 spells CASSSGTSGGGELFF.

The gene calls are TRBV27 and TRBJ1-5; with no DNA, the TCRdb D assignment of TRBD1 cannot be verified. Germline assignment: CDR1 MNHEY and CDR2 SMNVEV (reference sequence). The CDR3 has 14 residues. CDR3: CASSLRDTRQPQHF.

The chain combines TRBV6-2 or TRBV6-3 with TRBJ2-1; no DNA is available, so the TRBD1 call from TCRdb remains unchecked. Looked up from germline, CDR1 is MNHEY and CDR2 is SVGEGT. CDR3 size: 16 residues. CDR3: CASSYSGTELYNEQFF.

This sequence joins TRBV29-1 and TRBJ1-1; the TCRdb D gene call, TRBD1, has no DNA to confirm it. CDR3 length: 13 residues. In germline, CDR1 is SQVTM, CDR2 ANQGSEA. The CDR3 loop is CSVETGQVDEAFF.

The V call is TRBV5-1, the J call TRBJ2-7; no DNA is available, so the TRBD2 call from TCRdb remains unchecked. Germline V gene sequence: CDR1 SGHRS, CDR2 YFSETQ. This CDR3 contains 11 residues. The CDR3 sequence: CASSSGGEQYF.

The chain carries TRBV12-3 or TRBV12-4 and TRBJ2-1; the TCRdb D gene call, TRBD2, has no DNA to confirm it. The CDR3 spans 13 residues. The CDR3 reads CASREGLANEQFF.

The chain has TRBV7-6 and TRBJ2-1; with no DNA, the TCRdb D assignment of TRBD1 cannot be verified. The CDR3 is 22 amino acids. The germline gives CDR1 SGHVS, CDR2 FNYEAQ. The CDR3 loop reads CASSSYDFGQGAVRLAYNEQFF. Full variable domain (outside the CDR3, taken from reference TRBV7-6 and TRBJ2-1): GAGVSQSPRYKVTKRGQDVALRCDPISGHVSLYWYRQALGQGPEFLTYFNYEAQQDKSGLPNDRFSAERPEGSISTLTIQRTEQRDSAMYRCASSSYDFGQGAVRLAYNEQFFGPGTRLTVL.

The J gene is TRBJ1-1, the V gene TRBV6-2 or TRBV6-3. CDR1 and CDR2 (germline): MNHEY, SVGEGT. The CDR3 consists of 15 residues. The CDR3 loop reads CASEYQGGSNTEAFF.

This chain joins TRBV28 and TRBJ2-7; TCRdb names TRBD2, which stays unverified in the absence of DNA. This CDR3 contains 19 residues. Germline V gene data show CDR1 as MDHEN and CDR2 as SYDVKM. CDR3: CASSPTMGTSGRGSYEQYF. Together with reference TRBV28 and TRBJ2-7, the CDR3 gives the full variable domain: DVKVTQSSRYLVKRTGEKVFLECVQDMDHENMFWYRQDPGLGLRLIYFSYDVKMKEKGDIPEGYSVSREKKERFSLILESASTNQTSMYLCASSPTMGTSGRGSYEQYFGPGTRLTVT.

The CDR3 sequence: CASSLRPIGDTQYF. The J gene is TRBJ2-3, the V gene TRBV11-2; TCRdb outputs TRBD2, but without DNA this stays unchecked. Germline CDR1 is SGHAT and CDR2 is FQNNGV. This CDR3 has 14 amino acids.

The gene calls are TRBV29-1 and TRBJ2-3; TCRdb designates TRBD2, a call that cannot be tested without DNA. Germline loops: CDR1 SQVTM, CDR2 ANQGSEA. The CDR3 extends over 14 amino acids. The CDR3 sequence is CSVEAKGPTDTQYF.